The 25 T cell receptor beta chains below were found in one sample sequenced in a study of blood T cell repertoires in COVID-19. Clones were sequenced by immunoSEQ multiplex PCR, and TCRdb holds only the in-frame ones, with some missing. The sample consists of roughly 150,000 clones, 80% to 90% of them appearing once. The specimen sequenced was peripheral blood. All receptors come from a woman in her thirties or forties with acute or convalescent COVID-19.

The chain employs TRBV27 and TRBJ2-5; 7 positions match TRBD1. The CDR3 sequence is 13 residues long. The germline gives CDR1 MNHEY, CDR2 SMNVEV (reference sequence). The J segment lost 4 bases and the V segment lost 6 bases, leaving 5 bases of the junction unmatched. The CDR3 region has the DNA TGTGCCAGCAGAACGACAGGGATAGAGACCCAGTACTTC. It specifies CASRTTGIETQYF.

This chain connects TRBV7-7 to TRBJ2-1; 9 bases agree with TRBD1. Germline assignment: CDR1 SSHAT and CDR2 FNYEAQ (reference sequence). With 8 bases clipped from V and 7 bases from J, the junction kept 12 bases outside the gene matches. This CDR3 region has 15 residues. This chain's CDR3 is CASGLTGTGPNEQFF. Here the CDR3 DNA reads TGTGCCAGCGGCCTAACCGGGACAGGGCCGAATGAGCAGTTCTTC.

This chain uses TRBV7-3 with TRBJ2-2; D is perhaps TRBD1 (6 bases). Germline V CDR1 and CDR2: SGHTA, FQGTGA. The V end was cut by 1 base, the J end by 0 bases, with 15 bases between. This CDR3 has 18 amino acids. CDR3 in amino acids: CASSLKPRQATNTGELFF. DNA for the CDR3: TGTGCCAGCAGCTTAAAACCGAGACAGGCCACGAACACCGGGGAGCTGTTTTTT. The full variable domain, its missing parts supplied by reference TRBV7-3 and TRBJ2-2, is GAGVSQTPSNKVTEKGKYVELRCDPISGHTALYWYRQSLGQGPEFLIYFQGTGAADDSGLPNDRFFAVRPEGSVSTLKIQRTERGDSAVYLCASSLKPRQATNTGELFFGEGSRLTVL.

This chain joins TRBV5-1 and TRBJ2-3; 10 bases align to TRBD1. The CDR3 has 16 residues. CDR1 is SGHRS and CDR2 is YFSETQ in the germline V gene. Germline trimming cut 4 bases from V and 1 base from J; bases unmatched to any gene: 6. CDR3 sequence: CASSPAGTGGTDTQYF. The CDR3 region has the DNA TGCGCCAGCAGCCCGGCCGGGACAGGGGGCACAGATACGCAGTATTTT.

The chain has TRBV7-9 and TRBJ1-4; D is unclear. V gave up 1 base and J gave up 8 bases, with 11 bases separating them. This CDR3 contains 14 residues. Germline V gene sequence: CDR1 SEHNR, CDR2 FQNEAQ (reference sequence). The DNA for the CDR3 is TGTGCCAGCAGCTTAGGGACGGAGGAAGAAAAACTGTTTTTT. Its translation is CASSLGTEEEKLFF.

The DNA of the CDR3 is TGTGCCAGCAGCGTAGGTGGCAGCTCCTACGAGCAGTACTTC. As protein: CASSVGGSSYEQYF. The rearrangement uses TRBV9 and TRBJ2-7; the D is unclear. V lost 0 bases and J lost 0, with 7 bases in between. There are 14 residues in the CDR3. Germline CDR1 is SGDLS and CDR2 is YYNGEE.

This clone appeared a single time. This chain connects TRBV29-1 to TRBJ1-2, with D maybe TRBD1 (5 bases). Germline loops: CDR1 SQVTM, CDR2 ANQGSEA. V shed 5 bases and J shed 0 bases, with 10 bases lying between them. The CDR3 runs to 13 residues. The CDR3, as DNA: TGCAGCGTTATGGACAAGACTAACTATGGCTACACCTTC. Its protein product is CSVMDKTNYGYTF.

CDR3 in DNA: TGTGCCAGCAGTTACCTCGGCAGGTACGAGCAGTACTTC. Its translation is CASSYLGRYEQYF. The chain couples TRBV6-6 to TRBJ2-7; no reliable D call. The germline gives CDR1 MNHNY, CDR2 SVGAGI (reference sequence). The CDR3 length is 13 residues. Between the trimmed V and J ends, which lost 2 bases and 4 bases, there was a span of 9 bases.

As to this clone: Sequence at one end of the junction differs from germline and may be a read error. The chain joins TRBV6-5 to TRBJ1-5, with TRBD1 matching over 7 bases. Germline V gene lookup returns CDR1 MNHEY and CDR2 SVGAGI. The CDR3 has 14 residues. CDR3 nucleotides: TGTGCCGGCAGCTTGGGACAGTTTGGTCAGCCCCAGCATTTT. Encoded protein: CAGSLGQFGQPQHF.

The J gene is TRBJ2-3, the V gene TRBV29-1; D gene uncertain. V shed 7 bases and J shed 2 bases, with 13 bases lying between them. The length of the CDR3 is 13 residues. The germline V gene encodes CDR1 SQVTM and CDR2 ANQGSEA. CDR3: CSADLLSTDTQYF. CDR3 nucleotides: TGCAGCGCTGACCTTTTATCCACAGATACGCAGTATTTT.

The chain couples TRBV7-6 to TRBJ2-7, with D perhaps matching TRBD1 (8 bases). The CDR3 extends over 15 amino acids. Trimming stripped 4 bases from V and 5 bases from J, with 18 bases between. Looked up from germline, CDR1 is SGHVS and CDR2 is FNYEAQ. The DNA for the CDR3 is TGTGCCAGCAGCTCCCCTCGGACAGGGACTAACGAGCAGTACTTC. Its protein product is CASSSPRTGTNEQYF.

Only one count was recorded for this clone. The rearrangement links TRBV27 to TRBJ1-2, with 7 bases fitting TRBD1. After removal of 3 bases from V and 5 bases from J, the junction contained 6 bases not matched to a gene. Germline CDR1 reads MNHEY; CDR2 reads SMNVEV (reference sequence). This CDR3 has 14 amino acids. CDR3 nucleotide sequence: TGTGCCAGCAGTTTCAACGACAGGGTATATGGCTACACCTTC. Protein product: CASSFNDRVYGYTF.

CDR3 DNA: TGTGCCAGTAGTATAGGTCTAGGGGATTACGGAAACACCATATATTTT. This sequence encodes CASSIGLGDYGNTIYF. This rearrangement joins TRBV19 to TRBJ1-3; D is perhaps TRBD1 (5 bases). The CDR3 is made up of 16 amino acids. CDR1 is LNHDA, CDR2 SQIVND, per germline (reference sequence). Trimming took off 1 base at V and 4 bases at J, with 14 bases between the two ends.

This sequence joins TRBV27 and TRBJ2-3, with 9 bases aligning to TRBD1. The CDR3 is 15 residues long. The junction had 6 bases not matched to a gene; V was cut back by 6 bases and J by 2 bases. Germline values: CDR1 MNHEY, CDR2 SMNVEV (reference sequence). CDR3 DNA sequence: TGTGCCAGCAGAACGGGACAGGGACCCACAGATACGCAGTATTTT. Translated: CASRTGQGPTDTQYF.

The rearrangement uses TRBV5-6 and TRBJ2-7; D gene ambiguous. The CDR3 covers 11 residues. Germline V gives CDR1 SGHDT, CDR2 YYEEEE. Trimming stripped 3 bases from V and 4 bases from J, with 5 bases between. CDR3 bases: TGTGCCAGCAGCTCCGTTTACGAGCAGTACTTC. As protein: CASSSVYEQYF.

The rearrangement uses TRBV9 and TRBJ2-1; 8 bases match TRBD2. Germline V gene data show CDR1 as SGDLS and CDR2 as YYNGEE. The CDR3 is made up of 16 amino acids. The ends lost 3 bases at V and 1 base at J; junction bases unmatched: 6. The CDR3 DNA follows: TGTGCCAGCAGCGCACGTAGCGGGGAGTCCTACAATGAGCAGTTCTTC. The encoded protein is CASSARSGESYNEQFF.

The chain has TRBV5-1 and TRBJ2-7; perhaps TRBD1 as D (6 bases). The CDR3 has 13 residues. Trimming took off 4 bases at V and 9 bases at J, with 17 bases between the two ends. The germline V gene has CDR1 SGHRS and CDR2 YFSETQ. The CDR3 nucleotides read TGCGCCAGCAGCCGAGAAGGGGGAGAGTTGCAGTACTTC. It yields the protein CASSREGGELQYF.

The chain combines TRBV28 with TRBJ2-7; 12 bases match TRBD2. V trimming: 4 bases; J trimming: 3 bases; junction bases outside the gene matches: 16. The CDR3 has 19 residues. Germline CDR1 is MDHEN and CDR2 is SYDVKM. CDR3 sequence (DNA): TGTGCCAGCAGTTCCGAGACTAGCGGGGGAGCCGCGGCGCGCTACGAGCAGTACTTC. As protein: CASSSETSGGAAARYEQYF. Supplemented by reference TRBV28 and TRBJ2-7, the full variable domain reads DVKVTQSSRYLVKRTGEKVFLECVQDMDHENMFWYRQDPGLGLRLIYFSYDVKMKEKGDIPEGYSVSREKKERFSLILESASTNQTSMYLCASSSETSGGAAARYEQYFGPGTRLTVT.

The chain's CDR3 is CASSRNDRAEQYF. DNA for the CDR3: TGTGCCAGCTCACGGAATGACAGGGCCGAGCAGTACTTC. V gene TRBV18 combines with J gene TRBJ2-7, with TRBD1 matching 7 bases. The CDR3 runs to 13 residues. J was trimmed by 6 bases and V by 4 bases; bases with no gene match: 6. Germline assignment: CDR1 KGHSH and CDR2 LQKENI.

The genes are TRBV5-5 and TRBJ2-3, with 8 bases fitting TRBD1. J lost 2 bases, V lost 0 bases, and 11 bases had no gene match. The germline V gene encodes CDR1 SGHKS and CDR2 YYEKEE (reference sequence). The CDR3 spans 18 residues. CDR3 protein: CASSLGPDRGLITDTQYF. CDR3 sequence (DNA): TGTGCCAGCAGCTTGGGTCCAGACAGGGGTTTAATCACAGATACGCAGTATTTT.

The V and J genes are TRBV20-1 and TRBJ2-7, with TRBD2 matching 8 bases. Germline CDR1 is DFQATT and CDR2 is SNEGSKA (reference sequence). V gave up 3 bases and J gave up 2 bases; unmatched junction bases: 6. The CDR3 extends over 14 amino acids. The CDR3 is CSASDPGLAYEQYF. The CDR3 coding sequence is TGCAGTGCTAGTGACCCGGGACTAGCCTACGAGCAGTACTTC.

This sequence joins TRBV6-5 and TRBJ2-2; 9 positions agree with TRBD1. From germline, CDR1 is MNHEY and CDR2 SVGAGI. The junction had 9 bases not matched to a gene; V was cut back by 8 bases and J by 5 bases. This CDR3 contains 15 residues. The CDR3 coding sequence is TGTGCCAGCTGGATGGGGACAGGGAATACCGGGGAGCTGTTTTTT. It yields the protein CASWMGTGNTGELFF.

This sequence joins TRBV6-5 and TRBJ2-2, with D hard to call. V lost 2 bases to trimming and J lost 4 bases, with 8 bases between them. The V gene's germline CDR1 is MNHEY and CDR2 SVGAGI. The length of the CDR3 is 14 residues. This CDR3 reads CASSYGLSTGELFF. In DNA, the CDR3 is TGTGCCAGCAGTTACGGTTTGAGCACCGGGGAGCTGTTTTTT.

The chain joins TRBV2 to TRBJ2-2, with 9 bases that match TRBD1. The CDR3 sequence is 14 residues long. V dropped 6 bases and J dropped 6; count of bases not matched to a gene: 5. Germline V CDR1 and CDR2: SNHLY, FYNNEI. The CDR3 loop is CASRDRGSPGELFF. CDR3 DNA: TGTGCCAGCAGGGACAGGGGAAGTCCCGGGGAGCTGTTTTTT.

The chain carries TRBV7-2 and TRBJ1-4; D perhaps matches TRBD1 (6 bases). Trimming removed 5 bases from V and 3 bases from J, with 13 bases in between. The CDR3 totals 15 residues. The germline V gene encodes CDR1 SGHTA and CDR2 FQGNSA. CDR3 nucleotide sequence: TGTGCCAGCAGCCGTCGACAGGAGGCTAATGAAAAACTGTTTTTT. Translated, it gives CASSRRQEANEKLFF.